These T cell receptor beta chains were read from a single sample in a study of cytomegalovirus exposure and HLA in healthy donors. Clones were sequenced by immunoSEQ multiplex PCR, and TCRdb holds only the in-frame ones, with some missing. The table counts 55,000 to 70,000 clones; 2.4% lies in the top ten. Specimen: PBMCs. These TCRs come from a female donor in good health and CMV-seropositive. Both conserved end residues are part of each CDR3. A D gene is named only where the DNA matches it firmly.

v_call: TRBV27; d_call: TRBD1; cdr3_aa: CASRRNPGTGSPDTQYF
v_call: TRBV11-2; d_call: NA; cdr3_aa: CASSSQLAPTYEQYF
v_call: TRBV30; d_call: NA; cdr3_aa: CAWNRGARTDTQYF
v_call: TRBV30; d_call: TRBD1; cdr3_aa: CAWSRDRQETQYF
v_call: TRBV5-4; d_call: TRBD2; cdr3_aa: CASSAGGGGSYEQYF
v_call: TRBV30; d_call: NA; cdr3_aa: CAWSVRERRSTDTQYF
v_call: TRBV10-3; d_call: TRBD1; cdr3_aa: CAISRDRESEKLFF
v_call: TRBV6-5; d_call: NA; cdr3_aa: CASSTTTGPYEQYF
v_call: TRBV9; d_call: TRBD1; cdr3_aa: CASSTRQGSTGELFF
v_call: TRBV4-1; d_call: NA; cdr3_aa: CASSPQSVNYGYTF
v_call: TRBV6-4; d_call: TRBD2; cdr3_aa: CASSPGTSGGDEQFF
v_call: TRBV11-2; d_call: NA; cdr3_aa: CASSLDRQDEQYF
v_call: TRBV10-3; d_call: TRBD2; cdr3_aa: CAISTSGGNEQFF
v_call: TRBV4-3; d_call: TRBD1; cdr3_aa: CASSSGGQGNTIYF
v_call: TRBV7-2; d_call: TRBD2; cdr3_aa: CASSPAGAGTYEQYF
v_call: TRBV5-1; d_call: TRBD2; cdr3_aa: CASSLGEAGFSYEQYF
v_call: TRBV7-3; d_call: NA; cdr3_aa: CASSRDSMNTEAFF
v_call: TRBV19; d_call: NA; cdr3_aa: CASSIGGDYTEAFF
v_call: TRBV30; d_call: TRBD1; cdr3_aa: CAGSIRDRVTGELFF
v_call: TRBV6-6; d_call: NA; cdr3_aa: CASSPGPGGDYGYTF
v_call: TRBV7-2; d_call: NA; cdr3_aa: CASSSGRGNAEAFF
v_call: TRBV18; d_call: NA; cdr3_aa: CASSQGQSPYEQYF
v_call: TRBV5-5; d_call: NA; cdr3_aa: CASSWRQKTYEQYF
v_call: TRBV6-1; d_call: NA; cdr3_aa: CASSELGGSGANVLTF
v_call: TRBV28; d_call: TRBD1; cdr3_aa: CASVTGGGGYTF
v_call: TRBV6-5; d_call: NA; cdr3_aa: CASSYTGTTDTQYF
v_call: TRBV4-3; d_call: NA; cdr3_aa: CASSQEINSNQPQHF
v_call: TRBV4-3; d_call: NA; cdr3_aa: CASSQQVDYGYTF
v_call: TRBV4-3; d_call: TRBD2; cdr3_aa: CASSQDWLAGGPYEQYF